A selection of T cell receptor beta chains follows, all from one sample in a study of PD-1 blockade in classical Hodgkin lymphoma. Measured with immunoSEQ multiplex PCR; TCRdb has only the in-frame clones, and not every one. The table has approximately 44,000 clones, 60% to 75% seen once. The sequences come from peripheral blood mononuclear cells (PBMCs), collected at baseline. The origin of the receptors is a human donor with classical Hodgkin lymphoma. CDR3s include the opening cysteine and the closing phenylalanine or tryptophan. A D gene is named only where the DNA matches it firmly. Size is stated for part of the rows, as once, few or many counts, or as a class when the clone is expanded.

cdr3_aa: CASSLSPNQPQHF
cdr3_nt: TGTGCCAGCAGTTTAAGTCCAAATCAGCCCCAGCATTTT
d_call: NA
v_call: TRBV28
clone_size: few
j_call: TRBJ1-5

cdr3_aa: CASSLILAEYNEQFF
cdr3_nt: TGTGCCAGCAGCTTAATACTAGCAGAATACAATGAGCAGTTCTTC
d_call: NA
v_call: TRBV7-7
clone_size: NA
j_call: TRBJ2-1

cdr3_aa: CASSVSGGHTIYF
cdr3_nt: TGTGCCAGCAGCGTTTCCGGTGGTCACACCATATATTTT
d_call: NA
v_call: TRBV9
clone_size: once
j_call: TRBJ1-3

cdr3_aa: CASTDGTQESQPQHF
cdr3_nt: TGTGCCAGCACCGACGGGACACAAGAGAGTCAGCCCCAGCATTTT
d_call: NA
v_call: TRBV28
clone_size: NA
j_call: TRBJ1-5

cdr3_aa: CASSVIGVGGITDTQYF
cdr3_nt: TGTGCCAGCAGCGTAATTGGGGTGGGCGGGATCACAGATACGCAGTATTTT
d_call: NA
v_call: TRBV9
clone_size: few
j_call: TRBJ2-3

cdr3_aa: CASTGTSGGADTQYF
cdr3_nt: TGTGCCAGCACTGGGACTAGCGGGGGGGCCGATACGCAGTATTTT
d_call: TRBD2
v_call: TRBV6-4
clone_size: NA
j_call: TRBJ2-3

cdr3_aa: CASSYEGGAAAEQFF
cdr3_nt: TGTGCCAGCAGTTACGAAGGGGGGGCGGCGGCTGAGCAGTTCTTC
d_call: NA
v_call: TRBV6-5
clone_size: NA
j_call: TRBJ2-1

cdr3_aa: CASSPRGPDWASESYEQYF
cdr3_nt: TGTGCCAGCAGCCCCAGAGGCCCCGACTGGGCTAGCGAAAGCTACGAGCAGTACTTC
d_call: NA
v_call: TRBV7-2
clone_size: NA
j_call: TRBJ2-7

cdr3_aa: CASSTSGDGEAFF
cdr3_nt: TGTGCCAGCAGCACCTCAGGGGACGGTGAAGCTTTCTTT
d_call: NA
v_call: TRBV9
clone_size: NA
j_call: TRBJ1-1

cdr3_aa: CASSLSQGSYEQYF
cdr3_nt: TGTGCCAGCAGCTTGTCTCAGGGATCCTACGAGCAGTACTTC
d_call: NA
v_call: TRBV5-5
clone_size: NA
j_call: TRBJ2-7

cdr3_aa: CASLGTGPYSNQPQHF
cdr3_nt: TGTGCCAGCCTCGGGACAGGGCCTTATAGCAATCAGCCCCAGCATTTT
d_call: TRBD1
v_call: TRBV28
clone_size: NA
j_call: TRBJ1-5

cdr3_aa: CASSTLRFGTSGNEQYF
cdr3_nt: TGTGCCAGCAGTACCCTGAGGTTTGGGACTAGCGGGAACGAGCAGTACTTC
d_call: TRBD2
v_call: TRBV28
clone_size: NA
j_call: TRBJ2-7

cdr3_aa: CASRTGLGFSYEQYF
cdr3_nt: TGTGCCAGCAGGACAGGGCTGGGGTTCTCCTACGAGCAGTACTTC
d_call: TRBD1
v_call: TRBV28
clone_size: NA
j_call: TRBJ2-7

cdr3_aa: CASRMGWANYGYTF
cdr3_nt: TGTGCCAGCCGGATGGGGTGGGCTAACTATGGCTACACCTTC
d_call: NA
v_call: TRBV7-2
clone_size: NA
j_call: TRBJ1-2

cdr3_aa: CASSLVPDYEQYF
cdr3_nt: TGTGCCAGCAGCTTAGTTCCAGATTACGAGCAGTACTTC
d_call: NA
v_call: TRBV7-2
clone_size: NA
j_call: TRBJ2-7

cdr3_aa: CASSSTTGLLFF
cdr3_nt: TGTGCCAGCAGCTCAACGACAGGGTTACTGTTTTTT
d_call: TRBD1
v_call: TRBV27
clone_size: NA
j_call: TRBJ1-4

cdr3_aa: CAWSGLIYGQYF
cdr3_nt: TGTGCCTGGAGCGGCCTAATCTACGGGCAGTACTTC
d_call: NA
v_call: TRBV30
clone_size: NA
j_call: TRBJ2-7

cdr3_aa: CASSPIGRETQYF
cdr3_nt: TGTGCCAGCAGCCCCATTGGGAGAGAGACCCAGTACTTC
d_call: NA
v_call: TRBV7-3
clone_size: NA
j_call: TRBJ2-5

cdr3_aa: CASSLDSNQPQHF
cdr3_nt: TGTGCCAGCAGTCTGGACAGCAATCAGCCCCAGCATTTT
d_call: NA
v_call: TRBV27
clone_size: NA
j_call: TRBJ1-5

cdr3_aa: CASSPSPGLGDGYTF
cdr3_nt: TGTGCCAGCAGCCCCTCCCCCGGGTTAGGGGATGGCTACACCTTC
d_call: NA
v_call: TRBV7-3
clone_size: NA
j_call: TRBJ1-2